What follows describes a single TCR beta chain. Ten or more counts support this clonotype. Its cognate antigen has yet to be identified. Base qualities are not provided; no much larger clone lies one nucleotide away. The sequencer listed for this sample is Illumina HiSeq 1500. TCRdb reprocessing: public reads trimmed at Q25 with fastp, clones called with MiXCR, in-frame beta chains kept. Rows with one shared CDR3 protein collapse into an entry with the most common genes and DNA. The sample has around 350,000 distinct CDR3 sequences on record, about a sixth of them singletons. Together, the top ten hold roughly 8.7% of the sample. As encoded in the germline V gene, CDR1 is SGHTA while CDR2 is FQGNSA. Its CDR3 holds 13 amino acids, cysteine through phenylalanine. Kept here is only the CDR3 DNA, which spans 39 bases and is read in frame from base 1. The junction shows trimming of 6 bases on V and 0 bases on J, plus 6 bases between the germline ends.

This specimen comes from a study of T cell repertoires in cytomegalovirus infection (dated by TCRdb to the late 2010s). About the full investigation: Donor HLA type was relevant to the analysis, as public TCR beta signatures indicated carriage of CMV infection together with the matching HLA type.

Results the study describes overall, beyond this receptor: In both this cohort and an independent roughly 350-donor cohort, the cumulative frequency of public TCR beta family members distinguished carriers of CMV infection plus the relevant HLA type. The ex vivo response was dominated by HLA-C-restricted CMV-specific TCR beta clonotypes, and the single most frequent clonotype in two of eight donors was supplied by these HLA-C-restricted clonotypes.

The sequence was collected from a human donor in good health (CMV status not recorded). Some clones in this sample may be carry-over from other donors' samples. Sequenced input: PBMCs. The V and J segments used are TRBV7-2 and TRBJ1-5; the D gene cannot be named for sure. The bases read TGTGCCAGCAGTAAGCATAGCAATCAGCCCCAGCATTTT. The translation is CASSKHSNQPQHF.